This T cell receptor (beta chain) originates from a study of T cells in Graves' hyperthyroidism and ophthalmopathy. The investigators amplified TCR beta CDR3 regions from RNA transcripts. HTBI primers drove first-round RT-PCR of the TCR CDR3. TCRdb processed the multiplex PCR reads anew with MiXCR; each CDR3 protein has one entry. The data contain 400,000 to 550,000 distinct CDR3 sequences, under 15% of them singletons. Trimming removed 1 base at V and 10 bases at J, with 13 bases between. CDR1 is SEHNR and CDR2 is FQNEAQ in the germline V gene (reference sequence). The CDR3 totals 13 residues. The rearrangement joins TRBV7-9 to TRBJ1-1; the D gene is possibly TRBD1 (5 bases). The sample consisted of blood. The source is a young woman with Graves' hyperthyroidism. Here the CDR3 reads CASSLGGSTGAFF. CDR3 nucleotide sequence: TGTGCCAGCAGCTTAGGGGGGAGTACGGGAGCTTTCTTT.